The rows below give T cell receptor beta chains drawn from one sample of a study of cytomegalovirus exposure and HLA in healthy donors. Repertoires were generated with immunoSEQ multiplex PCR, while TCRdb's copy carries only in-frame clones and drops some. The sample yields about 97,000 clones, 70% to 90% seen once. The sequenced sample was PBMCs. These TCRs come from a man aged 35 to 55 in good health and CMV-seronegative. The CDR3 runs from the conserved cysteine through the conserved F or W. The order of the fields is D gene, J gene, V gene, clone size, CDR3 protein, CDR3 DNA. D genes are given only for firm matches. Not all rows give a size; the values are once, few, many and, for expanded clones, a class.

>NA|TRBJ1-1|TRBV6-5|NA
CASRQGPNTEAFF
TGTGCCAGCAGACAGGGACCGAACACTGAAGCTTTCTTT
>TRBD2|TRBJ2-3|TRBV28|NA
CASSAGGEDTQYF
TGTGCCAGCAGTGCGGGGGGAGAAGATACGCAGTATTTT
>NA|TRBJ2-1|TRBV5-4|NA
CASSLDYGRNNEQFF
TGTGCCAGCAGCTTGGATTATGGCAGGAACAATGAGCAGTTCTTC
>TRBD2|TRBJ2-1|TRBV5-4|NA
CASSLNSGGPLNEQFF
TGTGCCAGCAGCTTAAACTCGGGGGGGCCGTTGAATGAGCAGTTCTTC
>NA|TRBJ1-1|TRBV10-2|NA
CASSESYQSTEAFF
TGCGCCAGCAGTGAGTCATACCAGTCGACTGAAGCTTTCTTT
>NA|TRBJ1-4|TRBV25-1|few
CASSEFRGTEKLFF
TGTGCCAGCAGTGAATTCCGGGGTACTGAAAAACTGTTTTTT
>TRBD2|TRBJ2-3|TRBV4-3|NA
CASSQDRSGLETDTQYF
TGCGCCAGCAGCCAAGATCGCTCCGGACTAGAGACAGATACGCAGTATTTT
>TRBD2|TRBJ2-7|TRBV10-2|NA
CASSRGEFGEQYF
TGCGCCAGCAGCCGGGGGGAGTTTGGCGAGCAGTACTTC
>NA|TRBJ2-1|TRBV19|NA
CASSLQGNANEQFF
TGTGCCAGTAGTCTCCAGGGGAACGCCAATGAGCAGTTCTTC
>NA|TRBJ2-3|TRBV4-2|NA
CASSLRTADTQYF
TGTGCCAGCAGCCTGAGGACAGCAGATACGCAGTATTTT
>NA|TRBJ1-5|TRBV4-1|NA
CASSNAGGPQHF
TGCGCCAGCAGTAATGCGGGAGGCCCCCAGCATTTT
>TRBD1|TRBJ1-3|TRBV6-5|NA
CASSPDRDYGNTIYF
TGTGCCAGCAGCCCGGACAGGGACTATGGAAACACCATATATTTT
>NA|TRBJ1-1|TRBV30|NA
CAWSVGVGTEAFF
TGTGCCTGGAGTGTAGGGGTGGGCACTGAAGCTTTCTTT
>TRBD2|TRBJ2-6|TRBV5-6|NA
CASSPGQGLSGANVLTF
TGTGCCAGCAGCCCTGGTCAGGGACTATCCGGGGCCAACGTCCTGACTTTC
>TRBD2|TRBJ2-5|TRBV7-8|NA
CASSSRTSGEETQYF
TGTGCCAGCAGCTCACGGACTAGCGGGGAAGAGACCCAGTACTTC
>NA|TRBJ2-3|TRBV2|NA
CASSQVEDTQYF
TGTGCCAGCAGTCAGGTAGAAGATACGCAGTATTTT
>TRBD1|TRBJ2-4|TRBV4-3|NA
CASSQDRLTIQYF
TGCGCCAGCAGCCAGGACAGGCTGACCATTCAGTACTTC
>TRBD1|TRBJ1-5|TRBV18|NA
CASSPTGGNQPQHF
TGTGCCAGCTCACCGACAGGGGGCAATCAGCCCCAGCATTTT
>NA|TRBJ1-4|TRBV5-1|NA
CASSLGGAGNEKLFF
TGCGCCAGCAGCTTGGGGGGTGCGGGAAATGAAAAACTGTTTTTT
>TRBD2|TRBJ2-7|TRBV5-6|NA
CASHTSGGREQYF
TGTGCCAGTCACACTAGCGGGGGGCGGGAGCAGTACTTC
>TRBD1|TRBJ1-1|TRBV6-1|once
CASSEAFDRGGVEAFF
TGTGCCAGCAGTGAAGCTTTCGACAGGGGGGGGGTTGAAGCTTTCTTT
>NA|TRBJ2-5|TRBV18|NA
CASSPPVAGLTGTQYF
TGTGCCAGCTCACCACCCGTGGCAGGCCTAACCGGGACCCAGTACTTC
>NA|TRBJ1-1|TRBV7-6|NA
CASSPGGELEAFF
TGTGCCAGCAGCCCGGGGGGAGAGCTTGAAGCTTTCTTT
>TRBD1|TRBJ2-3|TRBV6-5|NA
CATGWGQAYTDTQYF
TGTGCCACCGGTTGGGGACAGGCATACACAGATACGCAGTATTTT
>NA|TRBJ1-5|TRBV27|NA
CASSLQGNSNQPQHF
TGTGCCAGCAGTTTACAGGGAAATAGCAATCAGCCCCAGCATTTT
>TRBD2|TRBJ2-3|TRBV2|NA
CASSELPSGGATDTQYF
TGTGCCAGCAGTGAGTTGCCTAGCGGGGGGGCAACAGATACGCAGTATTTT
>TRBD1|TRBJ1-2|TRBV10-2|NA
CASGGQGGSNYGYTF
TGCGCCAGCGGCGGACAGGGGGGAAGTAACTATGGCTACACCTTC
>TRBD1|TRBJ1-5|TRBV2|once
CASRGQGQPQHF
TGTGCCAGCAGGGGACAGGGCCAGCCCCAGCATTTT
>TRBD1|TRBJ2-7|TRBV7-2|NA
CASSLADRVGYEQYF
TGTGCCAGCAGCTTAGCGGACAGGGTTGGTTACGAGCAGTACTTC
>NA|TRBJ2-5|TRBV14|NA
CASSQGLGAYQETQYF
TGTGCCAGCAGCCAAGGTTTGGGGGCATACCAAGAGACCCAGTACTTC
>NA|TRBJ1-2|TRBV2|NA
CASSGQTYGYTF
TGTGCCAGCAGTGGACAGACCTATGGCTACACCTTC
>NA|TRBJ2-7|TRBV19|NA
CASSIRGGNSYEQYF
TGTGCCAGTAGTATTCGGGGCGGGAACTCCTACGAGCAGTACTTC
>TRBD2|TRBJ2-7|TRBV19|NA
CASSPRRGVEDEQYF
TGTGCCAGTAGTCCACGACGGGGGGTGGAGGACGAGCAGTACTTC
>TRBD2|TRBJ2-1|TRBV9|NA
CASTLGTSGGPYNEQFF
TGTGCCAGCACCCTAGGGACTAGCGGGGGGCCCTACAATGAGCAGTTCTTC
>NA|TRBJ1-2|TRBV9|NA
CASSGSDRDYGYTF
TGTGCCAGCAGCGGGAGTGACAGAGACTATGGCTACACCTTC
>NA|TRBJ1-1|TRBV4-3|few
CASSQQSGRAEAFF
TGCGCCAGCAGCCAACAGTCAGGGAGGGCTGAAGCTTTCTTT
>TRBD1|TRBJ2-1|TRBV4-3|once
CASSHRDRSYNEQFF
TGCGCCAGCAGCCACCGGGACAGGTCCTACAATGAGCAGTTCTTC
>NA|TRBJ2-3|TRBV6-1|few
CASTGGTDTQYF
TGTGCCAGCACGGGGGGCACAGATACGCAGTATTTT